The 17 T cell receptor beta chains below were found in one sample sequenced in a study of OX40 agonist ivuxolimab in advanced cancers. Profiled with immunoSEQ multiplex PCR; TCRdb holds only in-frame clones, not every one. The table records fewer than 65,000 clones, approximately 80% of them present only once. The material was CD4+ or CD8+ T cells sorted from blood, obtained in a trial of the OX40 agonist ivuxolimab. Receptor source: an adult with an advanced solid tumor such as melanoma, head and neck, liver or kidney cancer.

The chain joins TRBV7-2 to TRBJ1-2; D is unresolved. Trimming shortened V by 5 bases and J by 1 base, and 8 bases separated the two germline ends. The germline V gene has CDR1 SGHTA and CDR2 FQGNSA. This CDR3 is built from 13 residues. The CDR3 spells CASSVTVNYGYTF. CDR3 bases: TGTGCCAGCAGCGTTACAGTTAACTATGGCTACACCTTC.

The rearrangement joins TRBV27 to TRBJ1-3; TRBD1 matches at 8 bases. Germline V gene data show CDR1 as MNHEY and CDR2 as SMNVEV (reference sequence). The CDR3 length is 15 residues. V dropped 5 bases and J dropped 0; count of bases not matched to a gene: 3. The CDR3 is CASSPDRGSGNTIYF. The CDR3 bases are TGTGCCAGCAGTCCTGACAGGGGCTCTGGAAACACCATATATTTT.

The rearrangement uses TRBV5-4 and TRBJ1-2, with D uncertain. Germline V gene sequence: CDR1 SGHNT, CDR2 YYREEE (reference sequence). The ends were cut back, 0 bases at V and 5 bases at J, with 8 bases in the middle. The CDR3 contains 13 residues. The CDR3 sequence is CASSLDREYGYTF. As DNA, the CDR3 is TGTGCCAGCAGCTTGGACCGCGAATATGGCTACACCTTC. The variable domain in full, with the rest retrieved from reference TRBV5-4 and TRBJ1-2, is ETGVTQSPTHLIKTRGQQVTLRCSSQSGHNTVSWYQQALGQGPQFIFQYYREEENGRGNFPPRFSGLQFPNYSSELNVNALELDDSALYLCASSLDREYGYTFGSGTRLTVV.

CDR3 in amino acids: CASSYSGQGANGYTF. The CDR3 DNA reads as TGTGCCAGCAGCTACTCCGGACAGGGGGCAAATGGCTACACCTTC. The rearrangement joins TRBV5-6 to TRBJ1-2, with TRBD1 identical over 11 bases. V was clipped by 3 bases and J by 6 bases; unmatched bases: 7. Germline assignment: CDR1 SGHDT and CDR2 YYEEEE. The CDR3 spans 15 residues.

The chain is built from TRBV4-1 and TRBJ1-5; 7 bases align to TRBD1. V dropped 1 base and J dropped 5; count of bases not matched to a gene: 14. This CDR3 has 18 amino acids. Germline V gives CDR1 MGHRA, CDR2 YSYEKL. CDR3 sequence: CASSQVGHYRGGDQPQHF. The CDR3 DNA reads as TGCGCCAGCAGCCAAGTTGGGCACTACAGGGGAGGCGATCAGCCCCAGCATTTT.

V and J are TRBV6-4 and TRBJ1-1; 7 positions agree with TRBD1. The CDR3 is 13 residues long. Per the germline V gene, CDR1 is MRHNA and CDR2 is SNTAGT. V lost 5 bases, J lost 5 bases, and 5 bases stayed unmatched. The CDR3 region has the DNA TGTGCCAGCAGTCAGACAGGGCGGACTGAAGCTTTCTTT. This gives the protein CASSQTGRTEAFF.

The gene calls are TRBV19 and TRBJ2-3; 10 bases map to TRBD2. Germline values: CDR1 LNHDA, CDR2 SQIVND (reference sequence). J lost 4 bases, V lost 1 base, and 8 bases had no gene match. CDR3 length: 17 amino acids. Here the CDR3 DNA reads TGTGCCAGTAGTATAGGTCTAGCGGGAGATAACGCAGATACGCAGTATTTT. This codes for CASSIGLAGDNADTQYF. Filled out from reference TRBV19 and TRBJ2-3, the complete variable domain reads DGGITQSPKYLFRKEGQNVTLSCEQNLNHDAMYWYRQDPGQGLRLIYYSQIVNDFQKGDIAEGYSVSREKKESFPLTVTSAQKNPTAFYLCASSIGLAGDNADTQYFGPGTRLTVL.

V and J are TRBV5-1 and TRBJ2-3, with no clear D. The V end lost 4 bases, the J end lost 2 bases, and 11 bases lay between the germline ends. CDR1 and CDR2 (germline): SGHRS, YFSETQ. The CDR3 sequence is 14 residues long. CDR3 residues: CASSLDQATDTQYF. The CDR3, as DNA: TGCGCCAGCAGCCTCGACCAAGCCACAGATACGCAGTATTTT.

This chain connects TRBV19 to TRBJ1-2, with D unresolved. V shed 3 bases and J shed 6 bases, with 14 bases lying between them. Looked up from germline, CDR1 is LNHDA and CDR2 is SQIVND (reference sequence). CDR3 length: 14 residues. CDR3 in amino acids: CASSIVRIRNGYTF. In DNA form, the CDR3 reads TGTGCCAGTAGTATTGTTCGTATAAGGAATGGCTACACCTTC.

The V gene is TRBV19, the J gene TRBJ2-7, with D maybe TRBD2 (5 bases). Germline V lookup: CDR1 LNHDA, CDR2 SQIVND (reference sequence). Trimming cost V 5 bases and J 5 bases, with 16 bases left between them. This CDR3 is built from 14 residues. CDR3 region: CASSPSGKRHEQYF. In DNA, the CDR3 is TGTGCCAGTAGTCCCAGCGGTAAAAGGCACGAGCAGTACTTC.

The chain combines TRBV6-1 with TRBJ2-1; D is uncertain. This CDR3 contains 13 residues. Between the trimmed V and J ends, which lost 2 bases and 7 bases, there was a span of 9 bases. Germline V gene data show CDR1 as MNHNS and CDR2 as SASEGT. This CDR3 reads CASSEQRQNEQFF. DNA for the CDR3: TGTGCCAGCAGTGAACAAAGGCAGAATGAGCAGTTCTTC.

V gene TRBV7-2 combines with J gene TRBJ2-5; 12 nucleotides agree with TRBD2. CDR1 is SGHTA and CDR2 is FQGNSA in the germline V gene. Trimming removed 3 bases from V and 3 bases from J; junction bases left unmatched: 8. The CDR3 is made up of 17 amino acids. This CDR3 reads CASSFTSGGPRKETQYF. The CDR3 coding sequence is TGTGCCAGCAGCTTCACTAGCGGGGGGCCGCGGAAAGAGACCCAGTACTTC.

The CDR3: CASRTSGSSYNEQFF. For the CDR3, the DNA is TGTGCCAGCCGGACTAGCGGAAGCTCCTACAATGAGCAGTTCTTC. This chain joins TRBV2 and TRBJ2-1, with 10 positions matching TRBD2. With V trimmed by 8 bases and J by 0 bases, 4 bases remained unmatched. The CDR3 sequence is 15 residues long. CDR1 is SNHLY and CDR2 is FYNNEI in the germline V gene.

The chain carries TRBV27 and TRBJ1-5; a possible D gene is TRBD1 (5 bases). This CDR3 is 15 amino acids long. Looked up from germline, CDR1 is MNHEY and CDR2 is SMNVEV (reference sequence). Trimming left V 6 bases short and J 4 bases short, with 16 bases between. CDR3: CASSLVGGGNQPQHF. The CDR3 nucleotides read TGTGCCAGCAGCTTGGTGGGTGGGGGGAATCAGCCCCAGCATTTT.

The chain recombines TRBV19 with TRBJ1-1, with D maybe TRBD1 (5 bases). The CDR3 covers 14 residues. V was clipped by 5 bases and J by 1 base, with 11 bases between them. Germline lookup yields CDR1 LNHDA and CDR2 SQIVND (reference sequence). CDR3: CASSSGRANTEAFF. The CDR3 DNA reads TGTGCCAGTAGTTCAGGGCGGGCGAACACTGAAGCTTTCTTT.

CDR3 loop: CASSRTSGGAEDTQYF. The CDR3 nucleotides read TGCGCCAGCAGCCGGACTAGCGGGGGGGCCGAAGATACGCAGTATTTT. This chain links TRBV4-3 with TRBJ2-3, with TRBD2 identical over 15 bases. The V and J ends lost 4 bases and 5 bases, in that order; junction bases with no gene match: 4. The V gene's germline CDR1 is LGHNA and CDR2 YSLEER. This CDR3 has 16 residues.

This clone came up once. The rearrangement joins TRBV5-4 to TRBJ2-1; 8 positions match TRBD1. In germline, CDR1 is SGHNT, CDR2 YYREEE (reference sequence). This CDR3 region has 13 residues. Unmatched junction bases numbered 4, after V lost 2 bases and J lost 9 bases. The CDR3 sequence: CASSLDRGGEQFF. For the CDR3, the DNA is TGTGCCAGCAGCTTAGACAGGGGAGGTGAGCAGTTCTTC.